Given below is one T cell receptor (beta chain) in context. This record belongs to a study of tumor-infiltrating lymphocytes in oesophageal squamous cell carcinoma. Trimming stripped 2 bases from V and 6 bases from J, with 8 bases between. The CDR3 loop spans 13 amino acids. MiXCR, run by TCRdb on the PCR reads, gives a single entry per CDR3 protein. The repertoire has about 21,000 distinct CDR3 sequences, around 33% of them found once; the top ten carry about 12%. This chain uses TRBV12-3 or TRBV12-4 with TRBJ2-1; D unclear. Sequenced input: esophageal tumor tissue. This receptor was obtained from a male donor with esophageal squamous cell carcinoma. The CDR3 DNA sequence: TGTGCCAGCAGTTTAAGGGCAGTCAATGAGCAGTTCTTC. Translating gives CASSLRAVNEQFF.